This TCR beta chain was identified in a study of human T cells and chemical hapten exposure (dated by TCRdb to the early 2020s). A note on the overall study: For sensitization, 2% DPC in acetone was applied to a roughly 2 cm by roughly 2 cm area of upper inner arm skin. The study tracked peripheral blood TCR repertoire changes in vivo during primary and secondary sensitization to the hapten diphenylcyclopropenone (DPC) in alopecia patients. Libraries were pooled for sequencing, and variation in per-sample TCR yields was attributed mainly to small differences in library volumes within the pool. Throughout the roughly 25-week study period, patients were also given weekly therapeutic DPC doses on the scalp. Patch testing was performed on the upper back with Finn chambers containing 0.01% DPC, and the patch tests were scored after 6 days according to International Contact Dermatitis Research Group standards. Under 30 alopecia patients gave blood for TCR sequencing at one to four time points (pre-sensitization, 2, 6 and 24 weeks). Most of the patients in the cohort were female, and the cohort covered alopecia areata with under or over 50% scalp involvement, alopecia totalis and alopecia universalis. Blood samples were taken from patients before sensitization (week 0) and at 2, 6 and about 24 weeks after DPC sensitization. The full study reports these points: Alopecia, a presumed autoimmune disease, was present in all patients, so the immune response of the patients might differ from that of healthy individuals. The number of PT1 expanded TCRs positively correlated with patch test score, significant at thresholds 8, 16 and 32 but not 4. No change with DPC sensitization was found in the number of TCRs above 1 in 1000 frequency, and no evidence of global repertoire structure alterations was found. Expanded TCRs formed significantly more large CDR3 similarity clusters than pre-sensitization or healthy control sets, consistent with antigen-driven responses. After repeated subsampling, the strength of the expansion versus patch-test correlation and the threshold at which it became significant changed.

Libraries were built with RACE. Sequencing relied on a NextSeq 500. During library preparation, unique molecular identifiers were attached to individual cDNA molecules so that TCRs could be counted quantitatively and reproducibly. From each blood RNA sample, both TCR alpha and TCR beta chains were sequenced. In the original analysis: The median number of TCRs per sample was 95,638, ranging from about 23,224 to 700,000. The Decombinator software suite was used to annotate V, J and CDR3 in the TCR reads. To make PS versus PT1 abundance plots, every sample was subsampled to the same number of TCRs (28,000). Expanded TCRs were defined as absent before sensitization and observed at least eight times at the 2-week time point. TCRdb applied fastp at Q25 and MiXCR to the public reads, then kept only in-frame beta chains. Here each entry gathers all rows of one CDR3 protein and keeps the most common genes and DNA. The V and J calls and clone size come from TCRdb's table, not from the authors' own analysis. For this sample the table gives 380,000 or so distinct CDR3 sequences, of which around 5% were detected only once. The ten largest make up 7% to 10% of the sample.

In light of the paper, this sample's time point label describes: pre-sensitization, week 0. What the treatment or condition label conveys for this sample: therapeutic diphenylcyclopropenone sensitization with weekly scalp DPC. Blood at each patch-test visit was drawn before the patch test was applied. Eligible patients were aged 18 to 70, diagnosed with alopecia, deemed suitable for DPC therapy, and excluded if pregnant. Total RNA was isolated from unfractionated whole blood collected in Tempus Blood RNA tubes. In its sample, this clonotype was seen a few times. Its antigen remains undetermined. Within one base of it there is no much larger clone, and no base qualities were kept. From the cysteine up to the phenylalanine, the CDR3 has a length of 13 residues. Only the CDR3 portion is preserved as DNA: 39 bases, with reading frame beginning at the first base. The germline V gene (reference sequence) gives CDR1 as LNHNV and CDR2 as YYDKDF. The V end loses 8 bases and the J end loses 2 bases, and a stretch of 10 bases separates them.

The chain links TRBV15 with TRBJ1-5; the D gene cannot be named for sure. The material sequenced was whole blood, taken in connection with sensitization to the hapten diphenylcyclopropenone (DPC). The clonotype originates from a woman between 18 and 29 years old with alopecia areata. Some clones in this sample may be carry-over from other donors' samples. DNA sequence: TGTGCCACCGCTAGCGGAGGCAATCAGCCCCAGCATTTT. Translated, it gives CATASGGNQPQHF.